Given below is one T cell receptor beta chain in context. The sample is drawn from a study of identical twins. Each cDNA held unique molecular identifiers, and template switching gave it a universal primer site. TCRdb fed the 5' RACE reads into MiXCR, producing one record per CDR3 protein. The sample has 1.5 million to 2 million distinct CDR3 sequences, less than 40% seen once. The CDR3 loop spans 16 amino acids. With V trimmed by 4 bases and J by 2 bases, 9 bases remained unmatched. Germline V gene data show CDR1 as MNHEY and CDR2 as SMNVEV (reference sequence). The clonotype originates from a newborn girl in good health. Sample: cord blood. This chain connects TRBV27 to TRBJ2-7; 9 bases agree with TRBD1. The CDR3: CASSSLTWDRAYEQYF. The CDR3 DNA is TGTGCCAGCAGTTCCCTTACTTGGGACAGGGCCTACGAGCAGTACTTC.